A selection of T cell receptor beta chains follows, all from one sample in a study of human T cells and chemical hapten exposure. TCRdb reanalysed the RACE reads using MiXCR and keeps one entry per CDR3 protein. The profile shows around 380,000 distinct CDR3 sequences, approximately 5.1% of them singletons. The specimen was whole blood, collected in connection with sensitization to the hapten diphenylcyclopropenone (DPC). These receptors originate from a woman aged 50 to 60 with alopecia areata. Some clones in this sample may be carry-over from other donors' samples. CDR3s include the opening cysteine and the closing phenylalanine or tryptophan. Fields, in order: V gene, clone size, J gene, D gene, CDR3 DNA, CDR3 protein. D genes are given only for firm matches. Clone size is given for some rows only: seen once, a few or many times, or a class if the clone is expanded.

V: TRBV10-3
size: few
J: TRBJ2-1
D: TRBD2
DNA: TGTGCCATCAGTGGCTCCTTAGCGGGAGAGGGGGAGCAGTTCTTC
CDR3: CAISGSLAGEGEQFF

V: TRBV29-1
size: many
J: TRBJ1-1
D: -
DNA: TGCAGCGTCGGCGGCGCCGACTCGGAAGCTTTCTTT
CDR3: CSVGGADSEAFF

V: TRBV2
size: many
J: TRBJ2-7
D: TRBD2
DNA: TGTGCCAGCAGTGAAACTAGCGGTGATTACGAGCAGTACTTC
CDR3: CASSETSGDYEQYF

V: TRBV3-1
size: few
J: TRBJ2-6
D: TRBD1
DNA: TGTGCCAGCAGCCAGCAGGGGGTGCACATCTCGGCCAACGTCCTGACTTTC
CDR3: CASSQQGVHISANVLTF

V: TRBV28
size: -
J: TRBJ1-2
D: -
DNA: TGTGCCAGCAGTTTATTGATGGGGGATGGCTACACCTTC
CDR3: CASSLLMGDGYTF

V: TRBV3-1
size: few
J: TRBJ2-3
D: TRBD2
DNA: TGTGCCAGCAGTCCAGCGGGGGGGCTCGTAGATACGCAGTATTTT
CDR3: CASSPAGGLVDTQYF

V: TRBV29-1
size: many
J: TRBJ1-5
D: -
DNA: TGCAGCGTCTCAGGGGAGGGAAATCAGCCCCAGCATTTT
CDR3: CSVSGEGNQPQHF

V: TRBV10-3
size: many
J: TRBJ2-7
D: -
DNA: TGTGCCATCAGTGAGGGGTATGCCTACGAGCAGTACTTC
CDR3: CAISEGYAYEQYF

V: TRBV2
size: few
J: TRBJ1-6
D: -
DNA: TGTGCCAGCCGCGAAGGAGGGTATAATTCACCCCTCCACTTT
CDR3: CASREGGYNSPLHF

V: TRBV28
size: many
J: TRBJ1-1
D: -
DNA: TGTGCCAGCAGTGACACCCACTTCCCTGAAGCTTTCTTT
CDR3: CASSDTHFPEAFF

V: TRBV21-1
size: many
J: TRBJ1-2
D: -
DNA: TGTGCCAACAATGGGCGCATCTATGGCTACACCTTC
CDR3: CANNGRIYGYTF

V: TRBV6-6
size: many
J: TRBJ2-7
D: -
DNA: TGTGCCAGCAGCCTTCGGACACCCTACGAGCAGTACTTC
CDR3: CASSLRTPYEQYF

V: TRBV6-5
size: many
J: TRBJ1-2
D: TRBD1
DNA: TGTGCCAGCAGCTCTCTCGGACAGGGAAACTATGGCTACACCTTC
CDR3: CASSSLGQGNYGYTF

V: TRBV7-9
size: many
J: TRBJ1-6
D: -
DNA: TGTGCCAGCAGCCCCCCGGGCGGGAATTCACCCCTCCACTTT
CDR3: CASSPPGGNSPLHF

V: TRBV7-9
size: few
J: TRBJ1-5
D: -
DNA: TGTGCCAGCAGCCCACACCCGAGCCGAGGTCAGCCCCAGCATTTT
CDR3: CASSPHPSRGQPQHF

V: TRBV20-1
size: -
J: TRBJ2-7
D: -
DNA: TGCAGTGCTGGGGGACAGGGGTCTAGCGGGAACTACGAGCAGTACTTC
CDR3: CSAGGQGSSGNYEQYF

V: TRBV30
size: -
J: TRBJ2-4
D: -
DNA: TGTGCCTGGAGTGGCGACGGTAACATTCAGTACTTC
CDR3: CAWSGDGNIQYF

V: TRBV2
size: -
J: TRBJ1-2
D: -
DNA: TGTGCCAACCCCGCCGCCAACTATGGCTACACCTTC
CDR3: CANPAANYGYTF

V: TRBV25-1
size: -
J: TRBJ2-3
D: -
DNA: TGTGCCAGCAGTGAAGTCGGGCCAGATACGCAGTATTTT
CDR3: CASSEVGPDTQYF

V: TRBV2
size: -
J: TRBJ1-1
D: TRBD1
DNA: TGTGCCAGCAGAAGGGACAGGAGCCTGAACACTGAAGCTTTCTTT
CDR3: CASRRDRSLNTEAFF

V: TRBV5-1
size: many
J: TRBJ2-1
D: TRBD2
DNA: TGCGCCAGCAGCTTGGGACTAGCGGGGGGCGTCCACAATGAGCAGTTCTTC
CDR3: CASSLGLAGGVHNEQFF

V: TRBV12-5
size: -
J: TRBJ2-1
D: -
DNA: TGTGCTAGTGGTTCCTCCGGAGCGGAGTACAATGAGCAGTTCTTC
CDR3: CASGSSGAEYNEQFF

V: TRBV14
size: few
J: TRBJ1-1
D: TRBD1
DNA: TGTGCCAGCAGCCTGTTGACAGGGGGCGGCACTGAAGCTTTCTTT
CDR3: CASSLLTGGGTEAFF

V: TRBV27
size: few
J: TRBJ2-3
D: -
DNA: TGTGCCAGCAGGTCAGCCGATTTATATACGCAGTATTTT
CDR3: CASRSADLYTQYF

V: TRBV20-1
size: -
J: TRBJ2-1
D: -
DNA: TGCAGTGCTAGACCCCCCTTAGGGGGTTACAATGAGCAGTTCTTC
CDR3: CSARPPLGGYNEQFF

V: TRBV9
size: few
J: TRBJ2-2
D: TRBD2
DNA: TGTGCCAGCAGCGTAAGAGTGGCGGGAGGTGGAACCGGGGAGCTGTTTTTT
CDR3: CASSVRVAGGGTGELFF

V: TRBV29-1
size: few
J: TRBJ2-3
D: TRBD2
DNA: TGCAGCGTTGTTGGTAGCGGGAGAGCAGATACGCAGTATTTT
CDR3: CSVVGSGRADTQYF

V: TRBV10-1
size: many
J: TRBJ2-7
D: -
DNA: TGCGCCAGCAGTGACGGGATCGGACAGCAGTACTTC
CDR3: CASSDGIGQQYF

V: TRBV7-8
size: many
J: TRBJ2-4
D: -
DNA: TGTGCCAGCAGCTTAACCAGGGTTGAAATGGCCAAAAACATTCAGTACTTC
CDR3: CASSLTRVEMAKNIQYF

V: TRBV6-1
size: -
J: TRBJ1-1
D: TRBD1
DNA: TGTGCCAGCAGTGAAAGGGGGGACAGGGACACTGAAGCTTTCTTT
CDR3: CASSERGDRDTEAFF

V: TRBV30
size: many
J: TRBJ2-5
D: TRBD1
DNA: TGTGCCTGGAGTGTTGGGGGACAGGGTAGGACTGGATACGAAGAGACCCAGTACTTC
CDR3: CAWSVGGQGRTGYEETQYF

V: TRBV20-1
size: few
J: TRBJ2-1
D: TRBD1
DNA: TGCAGTGCTCAGGACAGGCTTTACAATGAGCAGTTCTTC
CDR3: CSAQDRLYNEQFF

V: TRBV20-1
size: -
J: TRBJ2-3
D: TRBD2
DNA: TGCAGTGCTAGAGGAGGACTAGCGGGAGCAGATACGCAGTATTTT
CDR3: CSARGGLAGADTQYF

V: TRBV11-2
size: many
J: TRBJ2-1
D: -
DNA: TGTGCCAGCAGCTTAGTGTTCGGGGGAAATGAGCAGTTCTTC
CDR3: CASSLVFGGNEQFF

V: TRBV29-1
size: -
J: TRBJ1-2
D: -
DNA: TGCAGCGGCGGTCCCCCTGACACCTTC
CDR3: CSGGPPDTF

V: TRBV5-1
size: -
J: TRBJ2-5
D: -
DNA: TGCGCCAGCAGCTTAAAGAGCTGGGGGCGGGAGACCCAGTACTTC
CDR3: CASSLKSWGRETQYF